Here is one T cell receptor beta chain with its context. The data originate from a study of CD8 T cells in Susac syndrome. Germline-derived CDR1 and CDR2 are ENHRY and SYGVKD. J was trimmed by 6 bases and V by 2 bases; bases with no gene match: 5. The length of the CDR3 is 16 residues. Random hexamers were used to reverse transcribe the RNA input (roughly 0.5 to 1 ug). TCRdb re-called the immunoSEQ multiplex PCR reads through MiXCR, storing one row per CDR3 protein. The sample has around 270,000 distinct CDR3 sequences; 70% to 90% are singletons. This chain links TRBV10-3 with TRBJ2-1; 12 bases agree with TRBD2. The specimen sequenced was CD8+ T cells from PBMCs. This clonotype was obtained from a human donor with multiple sclerosis. The CDR3 bases are TGTGCCATCAGTGAGCTCGGACTAGCGGGAAGCAATGAGCAGTTCTTC. It encodes CAISELGLAGSNEQFF.